This TCR beta chain was captured by sequencing in a study of T cell responses to AZD1222 COVID-19 vaccine. Overall study results and limits: Donor demographics were predominantly white British with a female majority; clonal diversity may be underestimated.

The V and J ends lost 3 bases and 4 bases respectively, with 19 bases between them. The germline V gene encodes CDR1 LGHNA and CDR2 YSLEER. This CDR3 is 16 amino acids long. On this clone itself: Its cognate antigen is unknown.

Sequencing used immunoSEQ multiplex PCR; TCRdb keeps in-frame clones, though not all of them. The sample includes 95,000 to 150,000 clones, around 87% of them seen just once. The rearrangement joins TRBV4-3 to TRBJ2-7; D may match TRBD1 or TRBD2 (6 bases each). The sequence was collected from an adult in good health. This specimen was peripheral blood, taken on day 0 of AZD1222 vaccination. DNA of the CDR3: TGCGCCAGCAGCCAGTCCCTTAGCGGAGGGGGGTACGAGCAGTACTTC. Its protein is CASSQSLSGGGYEQYF.